The 26 T cell receptor beta chains given below trace back to one sample, sequenced in a study of technical replicates of blood from four donors. Clones were read by immunoSEQ multiplex PCR, and TCRdb kept only the in-frame ones, dropping some. Of 72,000 or so clones in the sample, about 90% were seen once. Sequencing used T cells isolated from PBMCs. These receptors all stem from a human donor in good health.

V is TRBV5-6 and J is TRBJ2-3, with 8 bases fitting TRBD2. Per the germline V gene, CDR1 is SGHDT and CDR2 is YYEEEE. There are 17 residues in the CDR3. V was pared by 0 bases and J by 0 bases, with 6 bases of the junction left unmatched. The CDR3 sequence: CASSLAISSGSTDTQYF. The CDR3 bases are TGTGCCAGCAGCTTGGCTATATCTAGCGGGAGCACAGATACGCAGTATTTT.

The count of this clone is one. This chain joins TRBV9 and TRBJ2-6, with 8 bases that match TRBD2. CDR3 size: 19 residues. Germline V gene lookup returns CDR1 SGDLS and CDR2 YYNGEE. After removal of 0 bases from V and 4 bases from J, the junction contained 12 bases not matched to a gene. This CDR3 reads CASSVDTLAGSGGANVLTF. As DNA, the CDR3 is TGTGCCAGCAGCGTAGATACGTTAGCGGGATCAGGAGGGGCCAACGTCCTGACTTTC.

The gene calls are TRBV14 and TRBJ2-7, with D possibly TRBD2 on 5 matching bases. V was trimmed by 4 bases and J by 0 bases, leaving 7 bases between them. This CDR3 contains 13 residues. Germline V gives CDR1 SGHDN, CDR2 FVKESK. CDR3 loop: CASSPGYSYEQYF. CDR3 coding DNA: TGTGCCAGCAGCCCGGGGTACTCCTACGAGCAGTACTTC.

The genes are TRBV27 and TRBJ1-1, with D hard to call. V was cut by 2 bases and J by 4 bases, with 8 bases left in between. The germline gives CDR1 MNHEY, CDR2 SMNVEV (reference sequence). This CDR3 comprises 13 residues. CDR3 DNA sequence: TGTGCCAGCAGTTTAGAACTCCCCACTGAAGCTTTCTTT. Its protein product is CASSLELPTEAFF.

V is TRBV28 and J is TRBJ2-7; 8 nucleotides line up with TRBD2. There are 14 residues in the CDR3. Germline V gene lookup returns CDR1 MDHEN and CDR2 SYDVKM. Trimming cost V 6 bases and J 0 bases; bases outside gene matches: 4. For the CDR3, the DNA is TGTGCCAGCAGGAGAGCGGGAGACTCCTACGAGCAGTACTTC. It codes for CASRRAGDSYEQYF.

The chain recombines TRBV27 with TRBJ1-2; D is possibly TRBD1 (5 bases). The length of the CDR3 is 13 residues. V dropped 2 bases and J dropped 8 bases, with 12 bases sitting between them. Germline-derived CDR1 and CDR2 are MNHEY and SMNVEV (reference sequence). The CDR3 nucleotides read TGTGCCAGCAGTTTAGGGGCGGGAAACGGCTACACCTTC. It encodes CASSLGAGNGYTF.

This chain joins TRBV11-3 and TRBJ2-5; D is possibly TRBD2 (6 bases). This CDR3 is built from 15 residues. Germline V CDR1 and CDR2: SGHNT, YENEEA. V lost 3 bases and J lost 2, with 13 bases in between. CDR3 bases: TGTGCCAGCAGCTTCGGGGGAGACCGGCAAGAGACCCAGTACTTC. Its translation is CASSFGGDRQETQYF.

This chain joins TRBV2 and TRBJ1-1, with 9 nucleotides matching TRBD1. The J segment lost 1 base and the V segment lost 6 bases, leaving 3 bases of the junction unmatched. The CDR3 has 14 residues. Looked up from germline, CDR1 is SNHLY and CDR2 is FYNNEI. The CDR3 coding sequence is TGTGCCAGCAGAGGACAGGGGAAGAACACTGAAGCTTTCTTT. Translating gives CASRGQGKNTEAFF.

This chain joins TRBV7-2 and TRBJ1-1; tentatively, D is TRBD1 (6 bases). This CDR3 has 15 residues. V was clipped by 5 bases and J by 1 base, with 14 bases between them. Germline V lookup: CDR1 SGHTA, CDR2 FQGNSA. CDR3 in amino acids: CASSITGTPNTEAFF. As DNA, the CDR3 is TGTGCCAGCAGCATAACCGGGACACCGAACACTGAAGCTTTCTTT. The complete variable domain, with remaining parts taken from reference TRBV7-2 and TRBJ1-1, reads GAGVSQSPSNKVTEKGKDVELRCDPISGHTALYWYRQSLGQGLEFLIYFQGNSAPDKSGLPSDRFSAERTGGSVSTLTIQRTQQEDSAVYLCASSITGTPNTEAFFGQGTRLTVV.

The chain couples TRBV11-1 to TRBJ1-1; 7 nucleotides line up with TRBD1. Per the germline V gene, CDR1 is SGHAT and CDR2 is FQDESV (reference sequence). This CDR3 region has 15 residues. Trimming cost V 5 bases and J 10 bases; bases outside gene matches: 16. CDR3 sequence: CASSQFDRDSFLAFF. The CDR3 nucleotides read TGTGCCAGCAGCCAATTCGACAGGGATTCTTTTCTAGCTTTCTTT.

The V call is TRBV4-3, the J call TRBJ1-1; D gene uncertain. Trimming stripped 4 bases from V and 3 bases from J, with 12 bases between. This CDR3 is 14 amino acids long. The V gene's germline CDR1 is LGHNA and CDR2 YSLEER. The CDR3 DNA is TGCGCCAGCAGCCCCTCTGCGCCCTACACTGAAGCTTTCTTT. It encodes CASSPSAPYTEAFF.

The chain links TRBV6-5 to TRBJ2-7; D possibly corresponds to TRBD2 (6 bases). With 2 bases removed from V and 1 base from J, the gap between germline ends came to 15 bases. CDR3 length equals 16 residues. Germline CDR1 and CDR2: MNHEY and SVGAGI. This CDR3 is CASSYLEGLTSYEQYF. CDR3 nucleotide sequence: TGTGCCAGCAGTTACCTGGAGGGATTAACTTCCTACGAGCAGTACTTC.

The chain has TRBV27 and TRBJ1-4, with no clear D. CDR1 is MNHEY, CDR2 SMNVEV, per germline (reference sequence). The V end was cut by 0 bases, the J end by 5 bases, with 7 bases between. CDR3 length: 14 residues. The CDR3 DNA is TGTGCCAGCAGTTTATCGGGCAGGAATGAAAAACTGTTTTTT. Encoded protein: CASSLSGRNEKLFF.

The chain has TRBV5-4 and TRBJ1-4; 11 bases line up with TRBD1. Germline-derived CDR1 and CDR2 are SGHNT and YYREEE (reference sequence). With 3 bases clipped from V and 8 bases from J, the junction kept 9 bases outside the gene matches. The CDR3 sequence is 16 residues long. In nucleotides, the CDR3 is TGTGCCAGCAGCTCTGGTCTCGGGACAGGGGGGGAAAAACTGTTTTTT. It specifies CASSSGLGTGGEKLFF.

This rearrangement joins TRBV27 to TRBJ1-4; the D is unclear. V dropped 3 bases and J dropped 8 bases, with 10 bases sitting between them. CDR1 is MNHEY, CDR2 SMNVEV, per germline (reference sequence). This CDR3 comprises 13 residues. CDR3: CASSFHGEEKLFF. CDR3 bases: TGTGCCAGCAGTTTTCACGGGGAGGAAAAACTGTTTTTT.

The V gene is TRBV27, the J gene TRBJ1-1; a possible D gene is TRBD1 (5 bases). V was clipped by 4 bases and J by 2 bases, with 11 bases between them. This CDR3 spans 14 amino acids. Germline values: CDR1 MNHEY, CDR2 SMNVEV (reference sequence). For the CDR3, the DNA is TGTGCCAGCAGTTCAAGGACAATTAACACTGAAGCTTTCTTT. Translated, it gives CASSSRTINTEAFF.

The chain couples TRBV9 to TRBJ1-2; a weak D match, TRBD1 (6 bases). The CDR3 contains 12 residues. Germline-derived CDR1 and CDR2 are SGDLS and YYNGEE. The V and J ends lost 3 bases and 8 bases respectively, with 11 bases between them. The CDR3 reads CASSEGGPGYTF. As DNA, the CDR3 is TGTGCCAGCAGCGAAGGGGGACCCGGCTACACCTTC.

The chain is built from TRBV2 and TRBJ1-4, with 9 bases aligning to TRBD1. J gave up 3 bases and V 7 bases, and 9 bases lay outside the gene matches. Germline loops: CDR1 SNHLY, CDR2 FYNNEI. The CDR3 totals 16 residues. The CDR3: CASMGTGRSPNEKLFF. For the CDR3, the DNA is TGTGCCAGCATGGGGACAGGGAGGTCCCCTAATGAAAAACTGTTTTTT.

The chain employs TRBV18 and TRBJ2-7; 7 positions match TRBD1. The CDR3 is 15 amino acids. Germline CDR1 KGHSH, CDR2 LQKENI. Unmatched junction bases numbered 4, after V lost 2 bases and J lost 0 bases. This chain's CDR3 is CASSPTTGSSYEQYF. CDR3 in DNA: TGTGCCAGCTCACCAACGACAGGGAGCTCCTACGAGCAGTACTTC.

This chain joins TRBV7-9 and TRBJ2-3, with TRBD2 matching over 7 bases. CDR3 length: 17 residues. CDR1 and CDR2 from the germline V gene are SEHNR and FQNEAQ (reference sequence). The junction had 12 bases not matched to a gene; V was cut back by 2 bases and J by 4 bases. The CDR3 DNA reads TGTGCCAGCAGCTTACCCCTTGATGGCGGGAGAGCAGATACGCAGTATTTT. Translation gives CASSLPLDGGRADTQYF.

This CDR3 is CASREAANYGYTF. DNA for the CDR3: TGTGCCAGCAGAGAGGCGGCCAACTATGGCTACACCTTC. The chain combines TRBV7-2 with TRBJ1-2, with D hard to call. Germline CDR1 and CDR2: SGHTA and FQGNSA. The CDR3 contains 13 residues. Trimming cost V 6 bases and J 2 bases, with 10 bases left between them.

The chain has TRBV19 and TRBJ1-1, with 7 bases that match TRBD1. J gave up 3 bases and V 6 bases, and 4 bases lay outside the gene matches. In germline, CDR1 is LNHDA, CDR2 SQIVND (reference sequence). This CDR3 is built from 13 residues. This CDR3 reads CASRDRVYTEAFF. Written as DNA, the CDR3 is TGTGCCAGTAGAGACAGGGTGTACACTGAAGCTTTCTTT.

This rearrangement joins TRBV9 to TRBJ2-3; D gene ambiguous. V was trimmed by 5 bases and J by 4 bases, leaving 17 bases between them. The germline V gene encodes CDR1 SGDLS and CDR2 YYNGEE. This CDR3 contains 15 residues. In DNA form, the CDR3 reads TGTGCCAGCAGTTCCACAGTAAGCCCCGCAGATACGCAGTATTTT. Protein sequence: CASSSTVSPADTQYF.

The J gene is TRBJ2-1, the V gene TRBV5-6, with TRBD2 identical over 7 bases. Germline-derived CDR1 and CDR2 are SGHDT and YYEEEE. With 2 bases clipped from V and 9 bases from J, the junction kept 2 bases outside the gene matches. The CDR3 runs to 12 residues. This CDR3 is CASSFGGSEQFF. In DNA, the CDR3 is TGTGCCAGCAGCTTTGGCGGGAGTGAGCAGTTCTTC.

A remark on this clone: No conserved phenylalanine or tryptophan is present at the end of the CDR3, so a read error is the likely explanation. The DNA is omitted, as the CDR3 cannot be located on it reliably, and the CDR3 follows TCRdb's listing. This chain joins TRBV6-1 and TRBJ1-1. Germline CDR1 reads MNHNS; CDR2 reads SASEGT. The CDR3 comprises 11 residues, both ends counted. The chain's CDR3 is CASSVGGGPLL.

This chain uses TRBV28 with TRBJ1-1, with D possibly matching TRBD1 (5 bases). CDR1 and CDR2 from the germline V gene are MDHEN and SYDVKM. This CDR3 contains 14 residues. Trimming pared 9 bases from V and 0 bases from J, leaving 14 bases between. The CDR3 nucleotides read TGTGCCAGTGGACGGGGGTCCCTGAACACTGAAGCTTTCTTT. This sequence encodes CASGRGSLNTEAFF.